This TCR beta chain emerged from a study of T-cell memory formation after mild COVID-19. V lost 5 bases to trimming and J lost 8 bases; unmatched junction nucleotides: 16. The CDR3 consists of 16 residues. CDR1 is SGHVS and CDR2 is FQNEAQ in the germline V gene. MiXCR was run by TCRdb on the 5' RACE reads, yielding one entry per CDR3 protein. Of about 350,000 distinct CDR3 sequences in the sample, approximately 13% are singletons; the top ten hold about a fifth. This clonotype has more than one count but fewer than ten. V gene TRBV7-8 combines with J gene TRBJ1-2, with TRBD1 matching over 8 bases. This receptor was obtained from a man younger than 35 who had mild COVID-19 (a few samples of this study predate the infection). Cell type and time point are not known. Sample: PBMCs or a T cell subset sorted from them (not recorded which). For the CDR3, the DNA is TGTGCCAGCAGCCTGGAAATACAGGGGGTCAACGAGGGCTACACCTTC. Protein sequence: CASSLEIQGVNEGYTF.